The 17 T cell receptor beta chains reported below all come from one sample, sequenced in a study of shared clonotypes between healthy human individuals. Repertoires were generated with immunoSEQ multiplex PCR, while TCRdb's copy carries only in-frame clones and drops some. The table has 2 million to 2.5 million clones, 80% to 95% seen once. The sample taken for sequencing was naive CD4+ T cells from PBMCs. Described subset: CD45RA+ positively selected. These receptors were collected from a man between 18 and 35 years old in good health. Some clones in this sample may be carry-over from other donors' samples.

On this clone itself: Other DNA sequences within the sample encode an identical CDR3. The chain joins TRBV11-3 to TRBJ2-1; D is undetermined. Germline CDR1 reads SGHNT; CDR2 reads YENEEA. V was pared by 1 base and J by 6 bases, with 4 bases between. The CDR3 length is 12 residues. The CDR3, as DNA: TGTGCCAGCAGCTTAGCAAGCAATGAGCAGTTCTTC. Its translation: CASSLASNEQFF.

The sample holds one count of this clone. The chain is built from TRBV30 and TRBJ2-6; D not certain. V was pared by 0 bases and J by 1 base, with 22 bases between. CDR3 length: 20 amino acids. Germline lookup yields CDR1 GTSNPN and CDR2 SVGIG (reference sequence). The CDR3, as DNA: TGTGCCTGGAGTGTTCGGTCACCTGCCGTAAGCAGATCTGGGGCCAACGTCCTGACTTTC. It yields the protein CAWSVRSPAVSRSGANVLTF.

The V gene is TRBV6-1, the J gene TRBJ2-5; D tentatively reads TRBD1 or TRBD2 (5 bases each). Per germline, CDR1 MNHNS and CDR2 SASEGT. V lost 5 bases to trimming and J lost 5 bases, with 15 bases between them. CDR3 length: 14 amino acids. In DNA form, the CDR3 reads TGTGCCAGCAGTCAGGCTTGGGGGTGGGAGACCCAGTACTTC. It specifies CASSQAWGWETQYF.

V and J are TRBV18 and TRBJ1-4; TRBD1 aligns across 8 bases. Germline loops: CDR1 KGHSH, CDR2 LQKENI. The CDR3 has 15 residues. Losses at the gene ends were 6 bases for V and 3 bases for J; bases not matched to a gene: 6. The CDR3 reads CASSPGQGPNEKLFF. The CDR3 coding sequence is TGTGCCAGCTCCCCCGGACAGGGCCCTAATGAAAAACTGTTTTTT.

The chain uses TRBV6-1 and TRBJ1-2; D remains unclear. Germline-derived CDR1 and CDR2 are MNHNS and SASEGT. V gave up 0 bases and J gave up 9 bases, with 11 bases separating them. The CDR3 sequence is 13 residues long. The CDR3 DNA sequence: TGTGCCAGCAGTGAAGCGGGCAACTTACGCTACACCTTC. Amino acids: CASSEAGNLRYTF.

This chain links TRBV19 with TRBJ2-3; D may be TRBD1 (5 bases). V lost 2 bases and J 8 bases, leaving 8 bases between the germline ends. The germline V gene has CDR1 LNHDA and CDR2 SQIVND (reference sequence). The length of the CDR3 is 12 residues. CDR3 in DNA: TGTGCCAGTAGTATATTGGGGCTTACGCAGTATTTT. Translation: CASSILGLTQYF. The complete variable domain, with remaining parts taken from reference TRBV19 and TRBJ2-3, reads DGGITQSPKYLFRKEGQNVTLSCEQNLNHDAMYWYRQDPGQGLRLIYYSQIVNDFQKGDIAEGYSVSREKKESFPLTVTSAQKNPTAFYLCASSILGLTQYFGPGTRLTVL.

The V call is TRBV7-7, the J call TRBJ2-5; D could derive from TRBD1 or TRBD2 (7 bases each). Looked up from germline, CDR1 is SSHAT and CDR2 is FNYEAQ (reference sequence). The CDR3 covers 14 residues. V shed 4 bases and J shed 2 bases, with 11 bases lying between them. CDR3 DNA: TGTGCCAGCAGCTACAGGGGAGGGCAAGAGACCCAGTACTTC. Its protein is CASSYRGGQETQYF.

V and J are TRBV7-9 and TRBJ1-6; a weak D match, TRBD1 (6 bases). CDR1 and CDR2 (germline): SEHNR, FQNEAQ (reference sequence). The CDR3 runs to 13 residues. V lost 5 bases and J 7 bases, leaving 9 bases between the germline ends. In DNA form, the CDR3 reads TGTGCCAGCAGCATAACAGGGAATTCACCCCTCCACTTT. Translated, it gives CASSITGNSPLHF.

The V and J genes are TRBV30 and TRBJ1-4; D is undetermined. This CDR3 has 13 amino acids. Germline-derived CDR1 and CDR2 are GTSNPN and SVGIG (reference sequence). With 6 bases removed from V and 7 bases from J, the gap between germline ends came to 15 bases. The chain's CDR3 is CACRRDSGEKLFF. The CDR3 DNA reads as TGTGCCTGCCGCCGGGATTCCGGTGAAAAACTGTTTTTT.

This chain joins TRBV5-1 and TRBJ2-2; TRBD2 matches at 8 bases. With 4 bases clipped from V and 2 bases from J, the junction kept 16 bases outside the gene matches. The CDR3 spans 19 residues. Germline-derived CDR1 and CDR2 are SGHRS and YFSETQ. CDR3 protein: CASSPAGGASGFNTGELFF. CDR3 DNA: TGCGCCAGCAGCCCAGCCGGAGGAGCTAGCGGGTTTAACACCGGGGAGCTGTTTTTT.

The rearrangement joins TRBV2 to TRBJ2-1; D uncertain. CDR1 is SNHLY, CDR2 FYNNEI, per germline. There are 13 residues in the CDR3. The V end was cut by 6 bases, the J end by 9 bases, with 15 bases between. The CDR3 sequence is CASSAARLGEQFF. The CDR3 coding sequence is TGTGCCAGCAGCGCGGCCCGTTTGGGTGAGCAGTTCTTC.

The CDR3 region is CASSGDKVSNQPQHF. DNA of the CDR3: TGTGCCAGTAGTGGGGACAAAGTTAGCAATCAGCCCCAGCATTTT. The chain combines TRBV19 with TRBJ1-5, with D perhaps matching TRBD1 (6 bases). Germline CDR1 reads LNHDA; CDR2 reads SQIVND (reference sequence). Trimming took off 5 bases at V and 0 bases at J, with 11 bases between the two ends. The CDR3 is made up of 15 amino acids.

This chain links TRBV28 with TRBJ1-6; D is perhaps TRBD1 (5 bases). Germline CDR1 is MDHEN and CDR2 is SYDVKM. V was clipped by 6 bases and J by 1 base, with 7 bases between them. The CDR3 loop spans 14 amino acids. Here the CDR3 reads CASSGGSYNSPLHF. Written as DNA, the CDR3 is TGTGCCAGCAGCGGGGGGTCCTATAATTCACCCCTCCACTTT. Supplemented by reference TRBV28 and TRBJ1-6, the full variable domain reads DVKVTQSSRYLVKRTGEKVFLECVQDMDHENMFWYRQDPGLGLRLIYFSYDVKMKEKGDIPEGYSVSREKKERFSLILESASTNQTSMYLCASSGGSYNSPLHFGNGTRLTVT.

This clone was counted a single time. Within the sample, other DNA sequences also encode this same CDR3. The rearrangement joins TRBV5-6 to TRBJ2-5, with TRBD2 matching 13 bases. CDR1 is SGHDT and CDR2 is YYEEEE in the germline V gene. Trimming cost V 2 bases and J 5 bases; bases outside gene matches: 6. This CDR3 is 16 amino acids long. In DNA, the CDR3 is TGTGCCAGCAGCTTACTAGCGGGAGGGCCAGGGGAGACCCAGTACTTC. It encodes CASSLLAGGPGETQYF.

This sequence joins TRBV7-6 and TRBJ2-1; 14 nucleotides agree with TRBD2. V shed 5 bases, J shed 6 bases, and the junction held 3 bases outside the gene matches. Germline assignment: CDR1 SGHVS and CDR2 FNYEAQ. The CDR3 has 15 residues. The CDR3, as DNA: TGTGCCAGCAGCCCCGGACTAGCGGGAGGCAATGAGCAGTTCTTC. This sequence encodes CASSPGLAGGNEQFF.

The rearrangement links TRBV5-1 to TRBJ2-3; D remains ambiguous. Germline V gives CDR1 SGHRS, CDR2 YFSETQ. The CDR3 spans 14 residues. The V gene lost 3 bases and the J gene lost 4 bases, with 12 bases spanning the gap. DNA of the CDR3: TGCGCCAGCAGCTACTTCTCTTGGGCAGATACGCAGTATTTT. Its protein is CASSYFSWADTQYF.

The chain is built from TRBV2 and TRBJ2-3; D is unclear. With 10 bases removed from V and 1 base from J, the gap between germline ends came to 12 bases. The CDR3 covers 13 residues. The germline gives CDR1 SNHLY, CDR2 FYNNEI. CDR3 bases: TGTGCCATCCGTCCGGACCGCACAGATACGCAGTATTTT. This encodes CAIRPDRTDTQYF. The full variable domain, in which reference TRBV2 and TRBJ2-3 provide the parts outside the CDR3, is EPEVTQTPSHQVTQMGQEVILRCVPISNHLYFYWYRQILGQKVEFLVSFYNNEISEKSEIFDDQFSVERPDGSNFTLKIRSTKLEDSAMYFCAIRPDRTDTQYFGPGTRLTVL.